One and the same sample provided the 25 T cell receptor beta chains below, sequenced in a study of CD8 T cells in Susac syndrome. RNA, at about 0.45 to 1 ug, was reverse transcribed with random hexamers. TCRdb recomputed calls from the immunoSEQ multiplex PCR reads with MiXCR, one row per CDR3 protein. The table includes 130,000 or so distinct CDR3 sequences, 80% detected once. Sequences were obtained from CD8+ T cells from PBMCs. These receptors were taken from a human donor with multiple sclerosis.

The chain joins TRBV7-9 to TRBJ2-1, with 7 bases identical to TRBD1. The CDR3 length is 15 residues. Germline V CDR1 and CDR2: SEHNR, FQNEAQ (reference sequence). J gave up 8 bases and V 1 base, and 8 bases lay outside the gene matches. The DNA for the CDR3 is TGTGCCAGCAGCTTAGGGACAGGATCTTGGGATGAGCAGTTCTTC. Encoded protein: CASSLGTGSWDEQFF.

V usage is TRBV7-9 and J usage is TRBJ2-1; 9 positions agree with TRBD2. From germline, CDR1 is SEHNR and CDR2 FQNEAQ (reference sequence). There are 14 residues in the CDR3. The V segment lost 6 bases and the J segment 0 bases; nucleotides outside the gene matches: 0. CDR3 nucleotide sequence: TGTGCCAGCAGTAGCGGGAGCTCCTACAATGAGCAGTTCTTC. Translated, it gives CASSSGSSYNEQFF.

The rearrangement joins TRBV9 to TRBJ1-2; 9 bases map to TRBD1. V lost 4 bases, J lost 8 bases, and 15 bases stayed unmatched. CDR3 size: 16 residues. Germline CDR1 reads SGDLS; CDR2 reads YYNGEE. The chain's CDR3 is CASSPWDRAVLEGYTF. In DNA form, the CDR3 reads TGTGCCAGCAGCCCCTGGGACAGGGCGGTATTGGAGGGCTACACCTTC.

The chain recombines TRBV6-2 or TRBV6-3 with TRBJ2-5; D is unclear. The CDR3 covers 13 residues. In germline, CDR1 is MNHEY, CDR2 SVGEGT. V was trimmed by 7 bases and J by 1 base, leaving 10 bases between them. Here the CDR3 DNA reads TGTGCCAGCACTCGACGCGTCCAAGAGACCCAGTACTTC. Protein product: CASTRRVQETQYF.

This chain uses TRBV2 with TRBJ1-2; weak D call: TRBD1 (6 bases). Germline CDR1 is SNHLY and CDR2 is FYNNEI. Trimming removed 9 bases from V and 7 bases from J, with 12 bases in between. The CDR3 has 11 amino acids. This CDR3 reads CARRGEAGYTF. Here the CDR3 DNA reads TGTGCCAGGAGGGGGGAGGCTGGCTACACCTTC.

The sample holds one count of this clonotype. The chain links TRBV7-9 to TRBJ1-5; D gene ambiguous. V gave up 1 base and J gave up 2 bases, with 6 bases separating them. Germline loops: CDR1 SEHNR, CDR2 FQNEAQ (reference sequence). The CDR3 extends over 14 amino acids. The CDR3 nucleotides are TGTGCCAGCAGCTTAGAAAGGGGCAATCAGCCCCAGCATTTT. Its protein is CASSLERGNQPQHF.

This clonotype was observed a single time. This chain links TRBV7-8 with TRBJ1-5; 8 bases line up with TRBD1. Trimming removed 2 bases from V and 4 bases from J; junction bases left unmatched: 4. CDR3 length: 15 residues. Germline V gene lookup returns CDR1 SGHVS and CDR2 FQNEAQ. CDR3 bases: TGTGCCAGCAGCTTAATGACAGGGGCTAATCAGCCCCAGCATTTT. Its protein product is CASSLMTGANQPQHF.

The rearrangement links TRBV20-1 to TRBJ1-1, with 11 bases aligning to TRBD1. CDR1 DFQATT and CDR2 SNEGSKA come from the germline V gene (reference sequence). The CDR3 is 15 amino acids. The DNA of the CDR3 is TGCACCTCGAGAGGGACAGGGGGTCCGGAGACTGAAGCTTTCTTT. Translating gives CTSRGTGGPETEAFF.

The chain carries TRBV14 and TRBJ1-1; D is ambiguous. Trimming cost V 4 bases and J 1 base, with 10 bases left between them. The CDR3 totals 14 residues. Germline CDR1 reads SGHDN; CDR2 reads FVKESK. The CDR3 protein is CASSRTQPNTEAFF. In DNA form, the CDR3 reads TGTGCCAGCAGCCGGACCCAGCCGAACACTGAAGCTTTCTTT. Variable domain in full (rest from reference TRBV14 and TRBJ1-1): EAGVTQFPSHSVIEKGQTVTLRCDPISGHDNLYWYRRVMGKEIKFLLHFVKESKQDESGMPNNRFLAERTGGTYSTLKVQPAELEDSGVYFCASSRTQPNTEAFFGQGTRLTVV.

The chain carries TRBV10-3 and TRBJ1-2; weak D call: TRBD1 (6 bases). This CDR3 contains 15 residues. Deletions cut 4 bases from V and 2 bases from J, with 14 bases between. The germline V gene encodes CDR1 ENHRY and CDR2 SYGVKD. The CDR3: CAISGPGQQNYGYTF. The CDR3 region has the DNA TGTGCCATCAGTGGACCGGGACAACAGAACTATGGCTACACCTTC.

The rearrangement links TRBV29-1 to TRBJ2-3; 7 positions match TRBD1. Trimming removed 7 bases from V and 1 base from J; junction bases left unmatched: 8. This CDR3 is 14 amino acids long. Germline-derived CDR1 and CDR2 are SQVTM and ANQGSEA. The CDR3 region is CSADAGTGTDTQYF. The DNA of the CDR3 is TGCAGCGCTGATGCAGGGACAGGCACAGATACGCAGTATTTT.

The J gene is TRBJ1-2, the V gene TRBV27; 10 positions match TRBD1. The CDR3 contains 14 residues. Germline loops: CDR1 MNHEY, CDR2 SMNVEV (reference sequence). The J segment lost 8 bases and the V segment lost 6 bases, leaving 9 bases of the junction unmatched. This CDR3 reads CASSGSTGGAGYTF. As DNA, the CDR3 is TGTGCCAGCAGCGGCTCGACAGGGGGCGCAGGCTACACCTTC.

Only one count was recorded for this clonotype. The V and J genes are TRBV6-5 and TRBJ1-2; a weak D match, TRBD1 (5 bases). CDR1 is MNHEY and CDR2 is SVGAGI in the germline V gene. This CDR3 contains 14 residues. V was cut by 2 bases and J by 5 bases, with 12 bases left in between. CDR3 protein: CASSYGGSGYGYTF. The DNA of the CDR3 is TGTGCCAGCAGTTACGGGGGATCTGGGTATGGCTACACCTTC.

The V and J genes are TRBV27 and TRBJ2-7, with 10 bases fitting TRBD2. The CDR3 runs 15 residues. J lost 2 bases, V lost 6 bases, and 7 bases had no gene match. Per the germline V gene, CDR1 is MNHEY and CDR2 is SMNVEV (reference sequence). CDR3 coding DNA: TGTGCCAGCAGGGACGGACTAGCGGCGCCCTACGAGCAGTACGTC. Translation gives CASRDGLAAPYEQYV.

This sequence joins TRBV6-2 or TRBV6-3 and TRBJ2-1; 11 bases line up with TRBD2. From germline, CDR1 is MNHEY and CDR2 SVGEGT. The J segment lost 6 bases and the V segment lost 10 bases, leaving 14 bases of the junction unmatched. CDR3 length: 16 amino acids. CDR3 residues: CATDPRGLAGINEQFF. The DNA for the CDR3 is TGTGCCACCGATCCGAGAGGACTAGCGGGTATCAATGAGCAGTTCTTC.

The chain joins TRBV4-3 to TRBJ1-6; D unresolved. Between the trimmed V and J ends, which lost 4 bases and 9 bases, there was a span of 16 bases. The CDR3 totals 15 residues. Germline CDR1 is LGHNA and CDR2 is YSLEER. CDR3: CASSPTKTGGSPLHF. CDR3 DNA sequence: TGCGCCAGCAGCCCAACCAAAACCGGTGGTTCACCCCTCCACTTT.

This clonotype was observed a single time. This sequence joins TRBV7-6 and TRBJ2-1, with 7 nucleotides matching TRBD1. V lost 4 bases, J lost 6 bases, and 9 bases stayed unmatched. The CDR3 consists of 15 residues. The V gene's germline CDR1 is SGHVS and CDR2 FNYEAQ. The CDR3 DNA sequence: TGTGCCAGCAGCTCCCACTCCGACAGGGTCAATGAGCAGTTCTTC. Its translation: CASSSHSDRVNEQFF.

The DNA of the CDR3 is TGTGCCACCAGTGATTTTAGGGAGTCGAACACCGGGGAGCTGTTTTTT. Translation gives CATSDFRESNTGELFF. This chain joins TRBV24-1 and TRBJ2-2, with D maybe TRBD2 (5 bases). From germline, CDR1 is KGHDR and CDR2 SFDVKD. CDR3 length equals 16 residues. The V end lost 1 base, the J end lost 0 bases, and 8 bases lay between the germline ends.

The chain couples TRBV4-2 to TRBJ2-2; no reliable D call. The CDR3 is 13 residues long. Germline CDR1 reads LGHNA; CDR2 reads YNFKEQ. The germline V and J ends were trimmed by 0 bases and 3 bases, with 2 bases remaining between them. This chain's CDR3 is CASSQEDTGELFF. In DNA, the CDR3 is TGTGCCAGCAGCCAAGAGGACACCGGGGAGCTGTTTTTT.

This rearrangement joins TRBV6-1 to TRBJ1-5; D gene uncertain. CDR1 and CDR2 from the germline V gene are MNHNS and SASEGT. The CDR3 spans 16 residues. The ends were cut back, 6 bases at V and 0 bases at J, with 15 bases in the middle. DNA of the CDR3: TGTGCCAGCAGACAATTTCGGGGTAATAGCAATCAGCCCCAGCATTTT. This sequence encodes CASRQFRGNSNQPQHF.

This clonotype showed up just a few times. The V and J genes are TRBV6-5 and TRBJ2-6; 11 bases line up with TRBD1. The V segment lost 2 bases and the J segment 0 bases; nucleotides outside the gene matches: 12. The CDR3 is 21 residues long. Looked up from germline, CDR1 is MNHEY and CDR2 is SVGAGI. In DNA, the CDR3 is TGTGCCAGCAGTTACCACTCGGGGGGGACAGGGGGACTCTCTGGGGCCAACGTCCTGACTTTC. Protein sequence: CASSYHSGGTGGLSGANVLTF.

CDR3 nucleotide sequence: TGTGCCAGCAGCTTGGCGCAGTATTTT. Protein: CASSLAQYF. This sequence joins TRBV7-8 and TRBJ2-3; D unresolved. The ends were cut back, 3 bases at V and 10 bases at J, with 2 bases in the middle. The CDR3 is 9 amino acids. Germline CDR1 reads SGHVS; CDR2 reads FQNEAQ.

This clonotype turned up a few times. This chain links TRBV6-1 with TRBJ2-3; D gene uncertain. Trimming shortened V by 6 bases and J by 5 bases, and 12 bases separated the two germline ends. The germline gives CDR1 MNHNS, CDR2 SASEGT. The CDR3 spans 13 residues. The CDR3 loop is CASSSRSRDTQYF. In nucleotides, the CDR3 is TGTGCCAGCAGCTCTAGATCCCGAGATACGCAGTATTTT.

This chain links TRBV6-1 with TRBJ2-2; D is tentatively TRBD1 or TRBD2 (5 bases each). Trimming removed 3 bases from V and 5 bases from J, with 13 bases in between. CDR1 MNHNS and CDR2 SASEGT come from the germline V gene. The CDR3 is 15 residues long. The CDR3, as DNA: TGTGCCAGCAGTGACGCCGGGACCCTAACCGGGGAGCTGTTTTTT. This gives the protein CASSDAGTLTGELFF.

The chain employs TRBV7-2 and TRBJ2-1; TRBD1 matches at 8 bases. The CDR3 runs 17 residues. V was clipped by 5 bases and J by 1 base; unmatched bases: 10. Germline values: CDR1 SGHTA, CDR2 FQGNSA. Here the CDR3 reads CASSQHRTGRSYNEQFF. CDR3 DNA: TGTGCCAGCAGCCAACACCGGACAGGGAGGTCCTACAATGAGCAGTTCTTC.